This is a list of T cell receptor beta chains from one sample in a study of OX40 agonist ivuxolimab in advanced cancers. This table comes from immunoSEQ multiplex PCR, and its TCRdb copy is limited to in-frame clones, with some not included. In the table there are about 61,000 clones, 83% of which are singletons. Sequences were derived from CD4+ or CD8+ T cells sorted from blood, sampled in a trial of the OX40 agonist ivuxolimab. Receptor source: an adult with an advanced solid tumor such as melanoma, head and neck, liver or kidney cancer. Both conserved end residues are part of each CDR3. Expanded clones are given a class, and other clones once, few, many or no size at all.

j_gene: TRBJ1-1; v_gene: TRBV6-5; abundance: -; CDR3aa: CASSYQQGEAFF
j_gene: TRBJ1-2; v_gene: TRBV7-2; abundance: -; CDR3aa: CASSLARDGYTF
j_gene: TRBJ1-2; v_gene: TRBV28; abundance: few; CDR3aa: CASSLVVTYGYTF
j_gene: TRBJ1-6; v_gene: TRBV27; abundance: few; CDR3aa: CASGQHNSPLHF
j_gene: TRBJ1-3; v_gene: TRBV5-1; abundance: once; CDR3aa: CASSPEFSGNTIYF
j_gene: TRBJ1-5; v_gene: TRBV4-3; abundance: -; CDR3aa: CASSQEARQPQHF
j_gene: TRBJ1-2; v_gene: TRBV4-2; abundance: -; CDR3aa: CASTAGQQPANYGYTF
j_gene: TRBJ2-3; v_gene: TRBV11-2; abundance: -; CDR3aa: CASSLLAGGNTDTQYF
j_gene: TRBJ1-3; v_gene: TRBV2; abundance: -; CDR3aa: CASSESGNTIYF
j_gene: TRBJ2-7; v_gene: TRBV4-2; abundance: once; CDR3aa: CASSQDLGRGASSYEQYF
j_gene: TRBJ1-5; v_gene: TRBV30; abundance: -; CDR3aa: CAWSVGTGGHQPQHF
j_gene: TRBJ2-4; v_gene: TRBV7-8; abundance: -; CDR3aa: CASSFEGGDIQYF
j_gene: TRBJ2-7; v_gene: TRBV5-1; abundance: few; CDR3aa: CASRTGTGSHEQYF
j_gene: TRBJ1-2; v_gene: TRBV19; abundance: -; CDR3aa: CASSITWRYGYTF
j_gene: TRBJ2-6; v_gene: TRBV19; abundance: -; CDR3aa: CASTGTALSGANVLTF
j_gene: TRBJ2-2; v_gene: TRBV5-4; abundance: -; CDR3aa: CASSFGQGYTGELFF
j_gene: TRBJ1-4; v_gene: TRBV7-2; abundance: -; CDR3aa: CASSREGLRTGNEKLFF
j_gene: TRBJ2-7; v_gene: TRBV25-1; abundance: -; CDR3aa: CASSPFNRGTYEQYF
j_gene: TRBJ1-2; v_gene: TRBV5-4; abundance: -; CDR3aa: CASRNPTTTSYGYTF
j_gene: TRBJ2-2; v_gene: TRBV19; abundance: -; CDR3aa: CASTRTTNAGELFF
j_gene: TRBJ1-5; v_gene: TRBV7-9; abundance: -; CDR3aa: CASSPQGDQPQHF
j_gene: TRBJ2-7; v_gene: TRBV7-2; abundance: -; CDR3aa: CASFGATPEGGSYEQYF
j_gene: TRBJ1-6; v_gene: TRBV28; abundance: -; CDR3aa: CASSPIQGPANSPLHF
j_gene: TRBJ2-7; v_gene: TRBV7-2; abundance: -; CDR3aa: CASSLEAGGFYEQYF
j_gene: TRBJ1-5; v_gene: TRBV6-5; abundance: few; CDR3aa: CASSLRGGASQPQHF
j_gene: TRBJ2-1; v_gene: TRBV7-9; abundance: -; CDR3aa: CASSLRQGLYNEQFF
j_gene: TRBJ1-1; v_gene: TRBV5-4; abundance: -; CDR3aa: CASSPGQRMNTEAFF
j_gene: TRBJ2-5; v_gene: TRBV5-1; abundance: -; CDR3aa: CASSSSSGGSQETQYF
j_gene: TRBJ2-3; v_gene: TRBV5-6; abundance: few; CDR3aa: CASSFRTSGGSDTQYF
j_gene: TRBJ2-7; v_gene: TRBV5-1; abundance: -; CDR3aa: CASSAAQGANEQYF
j_gene: TRBJ2-2; v_gene: TRBV29-1; abundance: -; CDR3aa: CSVEPRGTGELFF
j_gene: TRBJ2-7; v_gene: TRBV6-5; abundance: once; CDR3aa: CASRAPYSYEQYF
j_gene: TRBJ2-2; v_gene: TRBV5-8; abundance: -; CDR3aa: CASSEGYTGELFF
j_gene: TRBJ2-1; v_gene: TRBV25-1; abundance: -; CDR3aa: CASSEYPSGGASYNEQFF
j_gene: TRBJ2-7; v_gene: TRBV2; abundance: -; CDR3aa: CASSEQGRPTYEQYF
j_gene: TRBJ2-5; v_gene: TRBV4-1; abundance: -; CDR3aa: CASSQDQGETQYF